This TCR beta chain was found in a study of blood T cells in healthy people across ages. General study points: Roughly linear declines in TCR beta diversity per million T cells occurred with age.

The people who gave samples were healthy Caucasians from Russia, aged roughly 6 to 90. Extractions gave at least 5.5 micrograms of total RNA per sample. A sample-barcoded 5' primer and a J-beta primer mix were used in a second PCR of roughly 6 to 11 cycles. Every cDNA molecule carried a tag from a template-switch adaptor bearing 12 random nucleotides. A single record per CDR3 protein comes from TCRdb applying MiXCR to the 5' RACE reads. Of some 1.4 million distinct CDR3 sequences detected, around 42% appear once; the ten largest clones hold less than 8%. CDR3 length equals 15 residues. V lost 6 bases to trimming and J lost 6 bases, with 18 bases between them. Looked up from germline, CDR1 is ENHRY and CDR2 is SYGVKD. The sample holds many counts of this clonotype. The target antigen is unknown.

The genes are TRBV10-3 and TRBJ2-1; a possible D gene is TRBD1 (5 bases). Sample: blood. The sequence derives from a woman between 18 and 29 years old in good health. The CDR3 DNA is TGTGCCATCAGACCCGCGTTGACAGAGGCCAATGAGCAGTTCTTC. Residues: CAIRPALTEANEQFF.